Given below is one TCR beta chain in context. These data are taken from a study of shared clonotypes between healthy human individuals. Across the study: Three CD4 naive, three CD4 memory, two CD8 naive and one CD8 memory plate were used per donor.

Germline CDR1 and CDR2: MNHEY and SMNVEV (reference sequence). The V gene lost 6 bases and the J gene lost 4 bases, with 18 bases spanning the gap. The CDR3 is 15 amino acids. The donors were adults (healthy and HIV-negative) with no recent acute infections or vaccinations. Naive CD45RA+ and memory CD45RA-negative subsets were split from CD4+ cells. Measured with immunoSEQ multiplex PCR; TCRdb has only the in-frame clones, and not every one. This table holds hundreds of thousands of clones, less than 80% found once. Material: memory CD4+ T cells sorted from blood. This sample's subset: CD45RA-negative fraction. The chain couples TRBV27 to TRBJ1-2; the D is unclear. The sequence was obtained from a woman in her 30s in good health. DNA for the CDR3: TGTGCCAGCAGCGAAACGGTAGCAAACCTCTATGGCTACACCTTC. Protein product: CASSETVANLYGYTF.